The 30 T cell receptor beta chains below come from one sample, sequenced in a study of T cells in Graves' hyperthyroidism and ophthalmopathy. The CDR3 regions of TCR beta were amplified from RNA transcripts. An initial round of RT-PCR targeting the TCR CDR3 relied on the HTBI primer set. TCRdb analysed the multiplex PCR reads with MiXCR anew, one entry per CDR3 protein. The data show hundreds of thousands of distinct CDR3 sequences, about 18% seen once. Specimen: blood. The receptor set was obtained from a woman younger than 30 with Graves' hyperthyroidism.

In its sample, this clonotype was seen many times. CDR3 residues: CASSLSDRAGANVLTF. The CDR3 bases are TGTGCCAGCAGTTTATCTGACAGGGCAGGGGCCAACGTCCTGACTTTC. This sequence joins TRBV27 and TRBJ2-6, with 7 bases matching TRBD1. V lost 0 bases to trimming and J lost 4 bases; unmatched junction nucleotides: 3. The CDR3 runs to 16 residues. Germline CDR1 reads MNHEY; CDR2 reads SMNVEV (reference sequence).

This clonotype occurred many times. This chain joins TRBV20-1 and TRBJ2-5; D is unresolved. Trimming took off 0 bases at V and 4 bases at J, with 15 bases between the two ends. The CDR3 length is 15 residues. Germline CDR1 DFQATT, CDR2 SNEGSKA (reference sequence). The DNA of the CDR3 is TGCAGTGCTAGAGATAATGCCCCCAGCGCAGAGACCCAGTACTTC. Its protein product is CSARDNAPSAETQYF.

This clonotype was seen many times. The V call is TRBV14, the J call TRBJ2-2; possibly TRBD1 for D (7 bases). The V end was cut by 4 bases, the J end by 9 bases, with 15 bases between. The CDR3 totals 14 residues. The germline V gene has CDR1 SGHDN and CDR2 FVKESK. As DNA, the CDR3 is TGTGCCAGCAGCCGCGGGACAGCACGGAGGGAGCTGTTTTTT. This codes for CASSRGTARRELFF.

This clonotype was counted at least ten times. This chain links TRBV7-8 with TRBJ1-5; no clear D gene. The CDR3 runs to 13 residues. Germline V gene lookup returns CDR1 SGHVS and CDR2 FQNEAQ. V was trimmed by 5 bases and J by 7 bases, leaving 12 bases between them. In nucleotides, the CDR3 is TGTGCCAGCAGCCCAACCTCGGGACAGCCCCAGCATTTT. The encoded protein is CASSPTSGQPQHF.

The sample holds many counts of this clonotype. The V gene is TRBV28, the J gene TRBJ1-5; TRBD1 matches at 7 bases. The V and J ends lost 3 bases and 2 bases, in that order; junction bases with no gene match: 4. The length of the CDR3 is 15 residues. CDR1 MDHEN and CDR2 SYDVKM come from the germline V gene. The CDR3: CASSFLGQGNQPQHF. The CDR3 coding sequence is TGTGCCAGCAGTTTCCTCGGACAGGGCAATCAGCCCCAGCATTTT.

This clonotype has at least ten counts. The chain joins TRBV6-5 to TRBJ1-6; D gene unclear. Trimming left V 1 base short and J 8 bases short, with 6 bases between. This CDR3 region has 13 residues. CDR1 and CDR2 from the germline V gene are MNHEY and SVGAGI. Here the CDR3 reads CASSYLADSPLHF. The DNA for the CDR3 is TGTGCCAGCAGTTACTTAGCAGATTCACCCCTCCACTTT.

This clonotype was recorded once. The V and J genes are TRBV6-2 or TRBV6-3 and TRBJ1-2; TRBD1 agrees at 8 bases. The CDR3 has 15 amino acids. Per the germline V gene, CDR1 is MNHEY and CDR2 is SVGEGT. The V segment lost 2 bases and the J segment 2 bases; nucleotides outside the gene matches: 4. The CDR3 protein is CASSYRRDRNYGYTF. Written as DNA, the CDR3 is TGTGCCAGCAGTTACCGCCGGGACAGGAACTATGGCTACACCTTC.

This clonotype was detected only a few times. The V call is TRBV30, the J call TRBJ2-7; D uncertain. CDR1 and CDR2 from the germline V gene are GTSNPN and SVGIG (reference sequence). The V end was cut by 1 base, the J end by 4 bases, with 14 bases between. The CDR3 has 14 amino acids. CDR3 DNA: TGTGCCTGGAGTGGGGGTTCTGTACTTTACGAGCAGTACTTC. Protein sequence: CAWSGGSVLYEQYF.

This clonotype occurred a few times. CDR3 nucleotide sequence: TGTGCCAGCAGCCAGACCCATAGAGAGACCCAGTACTTC. Translation gives CASSQTHRETQYF. This chain uses TRBV11-3 with TRBJ2-5; no definite D call. The V end lost 5 bases, the J end lost 4 bases, and 11 bases lay between the germline ends. The CDR3 covers 13 residues. Germline values: CDR1 SGHNT, CDR2 YENEEA.

This clonotype was seen repeatedly, ten times or more. The chain combines TRBV6-1 with TRBJ1-5; TRBD1 might be the D (5 bases). Germline V gene data show CDR1 as MNHNS and CDR2 as SASEGT. The CDR3 runs 14 residues. V was cut by 5 bases and J by 7 bases, with 15 bases left in between. The CDR3 DNA follows: TGTGCCAGCAGTCATGGGGCCGGGGCGCAGCCCCAGCATTTT. The encoded protein is CASSHGAGAQPQHF.

Comment on this clonotype: A much larger clone differs by one base, so this may be a read error. The V call is TRBV6-1, the J call TRBJ2-5, with D perhaps TRBD1 or TRBD2 (6 bases each). V lost 6 bases and J 5 bases, leaving 19 bases between the germline ends. This CDR3 is 15 amino acids long. The germline V gene has CDR1 MNHNS and CDR2 SASEGT. The CDR3 sequence is CASSLTVGGRETQYF. The CDR3 DNA reads TGTGCCAGCAGCTTGACGGTAGGGGGGCGGGAGACCCAGTACTTC.

This clonotype came up many times. This chain joins TRBV4-1 and TRBJ2-2; D uncertain. The CDR3 covers 13 residues. Trimming left V 2 bases short and J 8 bases short, with 9 bases between. The germline V gene has CDR1 MGHRA and CDR2 YSYEKL. The CDR3 reads CASSQSSTGELFF. In DNA form, the CDR3 reads TGCGCCAGCAGCCAAAGCAGTACGGGGGAGCTGTTTTTT.

This clonotype has a count of ten or more. The J gene is TRBJ1-2, the V gene TRBV10-3, with 7 bases matching TRBD1. In germline, CDR1 is ENHRY, CDR2 SYGVKD. V lost 7 bases to trimming and J lost 8 bases; unmatched junction nucleotides: 4. The CDR3 covers 11 residues. CDR3 amino acids: CAITTGEGYTF. As DNA, the CDR3 is TGTGCCATCACCACAGGGGAGGGCTACACCTTC.

This clonotype was seen many times. V gene TRBV6-1 combines with J gene TRBJ2-7; D could derive from TRBD1 or TRBD2 (5 bases each). The V gene lost 6 bases and the J gene lost 3 bases, with 18 bases spanning the gap. Germline CDR1 and CDR2: MNHNS and SASEGT. This CDR3 has 15 residues. The CDR3 sequence: CASRGTGLTFYEQYF. In DNA form, the CDR3 reads TGTGCCAGCAGGGGGACGGGGCTAACATTCTACGAGCAGTACTTC.

This clonotype showed up many times. This sequence joins TRBV28 and TRBJ1-1, with 12 bases aligning to TRBD1. The CDR3 has 18 amino acids. V shed 5 bases and J 4 bases; nucleotides not matched to a gene: 14. Germline V gene data show CDR1 as MDHEN and CDR2 as SYDVKM. CDR3 sequence (DNA): TGTGCCAGCAGTCCACGAACCGGGACAGGGGGCTGGAGCACTGAAGCTTTCTTT. This codes for CASSPRTGTGGWSTEAFF.

This clonotype has a count of ten or more. The chain is built from TRBV6-1 and TRBJ2-2; D gene uncertain. The CDR3 spans 15 residues. Germline V CDR1 and CDR2: MNHNS, SASEGT. The V end lost 3 bases, the J end lost 4 bases, and 12 bases lay between the germline ends. The CDR3 spells CASSDHRPSTGELFF. CDR3 sequence (DNA): TGTGCCAGCAGTGACCACCGCCCGAGCACCGGGGAGCTGTTTTTT.

This clonotype showed up many times. The chain combines TRBV20-1 with TRBJ1-2, with a tentative D call TRBD1 (6 bases). The CDR3 covers 18 residues. V gave up 3 bases and J gave up 5 bases, with 28 bases separating them. The germline CDR1 and CDR2 sequences are DFQATT and SNEGSKA (reference sequence). The DNA for the CDR3 is TGCAGTGCTAGGGATCAACAGGGCCGCGGGCCACTGGGATATGGCTACACCTTC. This translates into CSARDQQGRGPLGYGYTF.

There are many counts of this clonotype. The chain carries TRBV4-1 and TRBJ2-7; TRBD1 aligns across 8 bases. The CDR3 consists of 15 residues. Germline CDR1 and CDR2: MGHRA and YSYEKL. V lost 5 bases, J lost 5 bases, and 11 bases stayed unmatched. Written as DNA, the CDR3 is TGCGCCAGCAGCTCTAGGACAGGGCCGTCGAACGAGCAGTACTTC. Amino acids: CASSSRTGPSNEQYF.

This clonotype was recorded many times. The chain carries TRBV10-3 and TRBJ2-7, with D uncertain. CDR3 size: 14 residues. Germline-derived CDR1 and CDR2 are ENHRY and SYGVKD. V was trimmed by 3 bases and J by 7 bases, leaving 16 bases between them. The chain's CDR3 is CAISDVGTSLEQYF. For the CDR3, the DNA is TGTGCCATCAGTGACGTGGGAACTTCCCTGGAGCAGTACTTC.

The chain couples TRBV3-1 to TRBJ1-1; D uncertain. The V and J ends lost 4 bases and 4 bases respectively, with 13 bases between them. This CDR3 has 14 residues. Germline V gives CDR1 LGHDT, CDR2 YNNKEL (reference sequence). The DNA of the CDR3 is TGTGCCAGCAGCCCATTATCGGGTACCACTGAAGCTTTCTTT. Protein sequence: CASSPLSGTTEAFF.

Ten or more counts support this clonotype. The chain couples TRBV7-6 to TRBJ2-5, with D hard to call. Germline V gene sequence: CDR1 SGHVS, CDR2 FNYEAQ. V lost 2 bases and J 1 base, leaving 8 bases between the germline ends. There are 14 residues in the CDR3. CDR3 nucleotides: TGTGCCAGCAGCTTATTTGGCAGCCAAGAGACCCAGTACTTC. Translating it yields CASSLFGSQETQYF.

In this sample, this clonotype turned up many times. The gene calls are TRBV7-9 and TRBJ1-2; unclear D gene. V dropped 4 bases and J dropped 4 bases, with 7 bases sitting between them. This CDR3 comprises 12 residues. Looked up from germline, CDR1 is SEHNR and CDR2 is FQNEAQ (reference sequence). CDR3 nucleotides: TGTGCCAGCAGCTCTTACCGCTATGGCTACACCTTC. Encoded protein: CASSSYRYGYTF.

The chain uses TRBV7-9 and TRBJ2-1; TRBD1 or TRBD2 may be the D gene (5 bases each). Germline V lookup: CDR1 SEHNR, CDR2 FQNEAQ (reference sequence). Trimming shortened V by 1 base and J by 4 bases, and 14 bases separated the two germline ends. The CDR3 runs 16 residues. CDR3: CASSLVLWGSYNEQFF. The CDR3 region has the DNA TGTGCCAGCAGCTTAGTTTTGTGGGGGAGTTACAATGAGCAGTTCTTC.

There are many counts of this clonotype. The CDR3, as DNA: TGTGCCAGCAGCCAAGACGGCGGGGGGCAAGAGACCCAGTACTTC. It encodes CASSQDGGGQETQYF. The V and J genes are TRBV4-2 and TRBJ2-5; 8 bases fit TRBD2. CDR3 length equals 15 residues. Unmatched junction bases numbered 2, after V lost 0 bases and J lost 2 bases. CDR1 and CDR2 (germline): LGHNA, YNFKEQ.

This clonotype was recorded many times. The chain combines TRBV7-3 with TRBJ2-2; 10 bases agree with TRBD2. Trimming cost V 1 base and J 2 bases; bases outside gene matches: 4. Germline V gene data show CDR1 as SGHTA and CDR2 as FQGTGA. The CDR3 is 17 amino acids. CDR3 sequence: CASSLSELAGNTGELFF. In nucleotides, the CDR3 is TGTGCCAGCAGCTTAAGCGAACTAGCGGGAAACACCGGGGAGCTGTTTTTT.

This clonotype was picked up many times. This chain connects TRBV10-3 to TRBJ2-5, with 9 bases aligning to TRBD1. The CDR3 is 14 amino acids. The germline gives CDR1 ENHRY, CDR2 SYGVKD. Losses at the gene ends were 4 bases for V and 1 base for J; bases not matched to a gene: 1. This CDR3 reads CAISGDRAQETQYF. As DNA, the CDR3 is TGTGCCATCAGTGGGGACAGGGCCCAAGAGACCCAGTACTTC.

V gene TRBV7-2 combines with J gene TRBJ2-5; 8 nucleotides align to TRBD1. This CDR3 is 15 amino acids long. The V gene's germline CDR1 is SGHTA and CDR2 FQGNSA. The V gene end was trimmed by 1 base and the J gene end by 4 bases; junction bases not matched to a gene: 5. The CDR3 DNA reads as TGTGCCAGCAGCTTAGGGACAGGGATCGGAGAGACCCAGTACTTC. It codes for CASSLGTGIGETQYF.

Ten or more counts support this clonotype. V gene TRBV20-1 combines with J gene TRBJ2-4; D perhaps matches TRBD2 (6 bases). The CDR3 has 14 amino acids. Germline assignment: CDR1 DFQATT and CDR2 SNEGSKA (reference sequence). V lost 6 bases and J lost 9, with 21 bases in between. The CDR3 spells CSASPGLGVGIQYF. The CDR3 DNA is TGCAGTGCGAGTCCGGGACTTGGGGTGGGCATTCAGTACTTC.

The genes are TRBV11-3 and TRBJ1-1; no reliable D call. The CDR3 length is 14 residues. The germline V gene encodes CDR1 SGHNT and CDR2 YENEEA. Trimming stripped 4 bases from V and 5 bases from J, with 14 bases between. CDR3 DNA: TGTGCCAGCAGCTCGGCGGCTCTGGGGACTGAAGCTTTCTTT. Protein product: CASSSAALGTEAFF.

This clonotype was counted ten times or more. This chain links TRBV2 with TRBJ2-7; 7 nucleotides match TRBD2. CDR1 and CDR2 (germline): SNHLY, FYNNEI. With 6 bases clipped from V and 2 bases from J, the junction kept 7 bases outside the gene matches. The CDR3 is 14 residues long. This CDR3 reads CASSSNAGAYEQYF. Written as DNA, the CDR3 is TGTGCCAGCAGCTCTAATGCGGGGGCCTACGAGCAGTACTTC.